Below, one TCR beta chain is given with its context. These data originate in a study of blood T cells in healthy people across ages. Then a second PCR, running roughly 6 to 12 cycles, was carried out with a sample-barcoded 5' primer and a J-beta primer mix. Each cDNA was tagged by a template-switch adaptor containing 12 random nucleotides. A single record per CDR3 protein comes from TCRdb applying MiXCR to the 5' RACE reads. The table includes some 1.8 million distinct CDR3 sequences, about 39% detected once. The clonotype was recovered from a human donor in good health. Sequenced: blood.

CDR3 residues: CSARDSADYYGYTF. In DNA form, the CDR3 reads TGCAGTGCTAGAGATTCCGCAGACTACTATGGCTACACCTTC. This rearrangement joins TRBV20-1 to TRBJ1-2; D gene ambiguous. Germline CDR1 DFQATT, CDR2 SNEGSKA (reference sequence). Trimming cost V 0 bases and J 3 bases, with 11 bases left between them. The CDR3 sequence is 14 residues long.